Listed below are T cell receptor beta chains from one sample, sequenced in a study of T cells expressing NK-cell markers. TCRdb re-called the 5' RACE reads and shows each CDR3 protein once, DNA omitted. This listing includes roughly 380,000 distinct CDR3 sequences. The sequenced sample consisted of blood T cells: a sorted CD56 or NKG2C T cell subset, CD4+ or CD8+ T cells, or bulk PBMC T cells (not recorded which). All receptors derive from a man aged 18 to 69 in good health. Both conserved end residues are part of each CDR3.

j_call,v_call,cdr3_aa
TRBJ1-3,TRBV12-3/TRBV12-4,CASSPPGAGNTIYF
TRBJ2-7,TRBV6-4,CASSAKQGAEQYF
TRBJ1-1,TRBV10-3,CAISERADSRSLNTEAFF
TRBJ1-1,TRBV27,CASSSRTATEAFF
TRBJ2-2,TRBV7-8,CASSLPQGANTGELFF
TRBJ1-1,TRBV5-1,CASRSRVGATEAFF
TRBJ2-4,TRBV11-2,CASSLGKGQGRAKNIQYF
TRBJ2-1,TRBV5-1,CASSKEGTRHNEQFF
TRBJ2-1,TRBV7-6,CASSLGGYEQFF
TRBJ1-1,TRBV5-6,CASSSLGPNMNTEAFF
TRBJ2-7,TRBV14,CASSQEVQGAYEQYF
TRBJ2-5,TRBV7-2,CASSLGPREETQYF
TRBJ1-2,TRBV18,CASSPTPVGNGYTF
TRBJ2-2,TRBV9,CASSDPLGGPNTGELFF
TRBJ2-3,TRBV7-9,CASSWTTGRSTQYF
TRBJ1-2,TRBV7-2,CASTLSHSPYGYTF
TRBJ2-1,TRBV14,CASSQGGGWYNEQFF
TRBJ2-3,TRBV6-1,CASKLVGSHTQYF
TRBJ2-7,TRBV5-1,CASSLGRRQGLYEQYF
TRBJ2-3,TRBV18,CASSPLTGQRTDTQYF
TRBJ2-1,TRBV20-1,CSASSLANSYNEQFF
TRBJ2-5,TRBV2,CASRLTSGETQYF
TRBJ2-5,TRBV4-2,CASSQETGLAGGYQETQYF
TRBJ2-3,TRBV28,CASGTLRGWTDTQYF
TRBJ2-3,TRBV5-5,CASSHRALATDTQYF